Listed below are T cell receptor beta chains from one sample, sequenced in a study of spatial heterogeneity in lung cancer. One entry per CDR3 protein results from TCRdb running MiXCR on the 5' RACE reads. The data contain tens of thousands of distinct CDR3 sequences, approximately 21% of them singletons. The specimen was PBMCs, collected at surgery. Source of these receptors: a male donor with early-stage non-small cell lung cancer. CDR3s include the opening cysteine and the closing phenylalanine or tryptophan. The D gene is left open where the match is weak. A row's size may be missing; if present it is once, few, many or a size class.

>TRBD2|TRBV11-3|TRBJ2-3|NA
CASSKTLGGVSTDTQYF
TGTGCCAGCAGCAAAACCCTTGGGGGGGTGAGCACAGATACGCAGTATTTT
>NA|TRBV29-1|TRBJ2-5|NA
CSAAPRGNQETQYF
TGCAGCGCAGCCCCACGGGGGAACCAAGAGACCCAGTACTTC
>TRBD2|TRBV5-1|TRBJ2-1|NA
CASSLGLADHSYNEQFF
TGCGCCAGCAGCCTCGGACTAGCGGACCACTCCTACAATGAGCAGTTCTTC
>NA|TRBV27|TRBJ2-7|NA
CASSLSRDRHYEQYF
TGTGCCAGCAGTTTATCTCGTGACAGACACTACGAGCAGTACTTC
>TRBD1|TRBV5-4|TRBJ2-7|many
CASSLSQGAYSYEQYF
TGTGCCAGCAGCTTGAGTCAGGGGGCTTACTCCTACGAGCAGTACTTC
>NA|TRBV7-2|TRBJ1-2|NA
CASSLGAGTLNGYTF
TGTGCCAGCAGCTTAGGTGCAGGGACACTTAACGGCTACACCTTC
>NA|TRBV28|TRBJ1-4|few
CASRRQSNEKLFF
TGTGCCAGCCGGCGTCAGAGTAATGAAAAACTGTTTTTT
>NA|TRBV10-3|TRBJ1-5|NA
CAISEWRGSDQPQHF
TGTGCCATCAGTGAGTGGAGGGGATCGGATCAGCCCCAGCATTTT
>NA|TRBV5-5|TRBJ1-1|NA
CASSLEGRYQYTEAFF
TGTGCCAGCAGCTTGGAGGGCAGGTACCAGTACACTGAAGCTTTCTTT
>TRBD1|TRBV27|TRBJ1-2|few
CASSLDRGGYGYTF
TGTGCCAGCAGTTTGGACAGGGGGGGCTATGGCTACACCTTC
>NA|TRBV29-1|TRBJ2-1|few
CSVPTPGNEQFF
TGCAGCGTCCCTACCCCAGGGAATGAGCAGTTCTTC
>NA|TRBV5-1|TRBJ2-3|NA
CASGPLAISTDTQYF
TGCGCCAGCGGGCCCCTAGCGATTAGCACAGATACGCAGTATTTT
>TRBD2|TRBV5-1|TRBJ2-5|few
CANSLAGTSGQETQYF
TGCGCCAACAGCTTGGCAGGGACTAGCGGACAAGAGACCCAGTACTTC
>TRBD1|TRBV2|TRBJ2-1|NA
CASGTGSSYNEQFF
TGTGCCAGCGGGACAGGAAGCTCCTACAATGAGCAGTTCTTC
>TRBD1|TRBV28|TRBJ2-7|NA
CASKPGTVVYEQYF
TGTGCCAGCAAGCCCGGGACAGTAGTTTACGAGCAGTACTTC
>NA|TRBV7-2|TRBJ2-1|few
CASSFFLTGAGLGSDEQFF
TGTGCCAGCAGCTTTTTTCTTACGGGGGCAGGGTTGGGATCGGATGAGCAGTTCTTC
>NA|TRBV11-2|TRBJ2-2|many
CASSSRTAGELFF
TGTGCCAGCAGCTCCCGGACGGCCGGGGAGCTGTTTTTT
>NA|TRBV18|TRBJ2-3|NA
CASSPLGSTDTQYF
TGTGCCAGCTCACCCCTGGGTAGCACAGATACGCAGTATTTT
>NA|TRBV12-3/TRBV12-4|TRBJ1-4|NA
CASSPSAGGARKLFF
TGTGCCAGCAGCCCTTCGGCTGGGGGGGCCCGAAAACTGTTTTTT
>NA|TRBV28|TRBJ2-3|NA
CASSFGQIFSDTQYF
TGTGCCAGCAGTTTTGGACAGATTTTTTCAGATACGCAGTATTTT
>TRBD1|TRBV4-2|TRBJ2-3|few
CASSQDLTGSSTDTQYF
TGTGCCAGCAGCCAAGATTTGACAGGGTCTAGCACAGATACGCAGTATTTT
>TRBD2|TRBV3-1|TRBJ2-7|NA
CASSKAGSSYEQYF
TGTGCCAGCAGCAAAGCGGGGAGCTCCTACGAGCAGTACTTC
>NA|TRBV28|TRBJ2-1|few
CASSATGSLRGDEQFF
TGTGCCAGCAGCGCGACGGGCTCCCTAAGGGGGGATGAGCAGTTCTTC
>NA|TRBV7-9|TRBJ2-1|NA
CASSWGRGSSYNEQFF
TGTGCCAGCAGCTGGGGACGGGGAAGCTCCTACAATGAGCAGTTCTTC
>NA|TRBV28|TRBJ2-5|few
CASSFGRGAQETQYF
TGTGCCAGCAGTTTCGGCAGGGGAGCTCAAGAGACCCAGTACTTC
>TRBD1|TRBV19|TRBJ2-2|NA
CASSIIRGFTGELFF
TGTGCCAGTAGTATCATCAGGGGGTTCACCGGGGAGCTGTTTTTT
>NA|TRBV28|TRBJ1-1|NA
CASSLAQGNGLAFF
TGTGCCAGCAGTTTGGCCCAGGGCAACGGGTTAGCTTTCTTT
>NA|TRBV7-2|TRBJ2-7|few
CASSFRDASYEQYF
TGTGCCAGCAGCTTCCGGGACGCATCCTACGAGCAGTACTTC
>NA|TRBV11-2|TRBJ2-2|few
CASSLDRTTGELFF
TGTGCCAGCAGCTTAGATAGAACTACCGGGGAGCTGTTTTTT
>NA|TRBV11-3|TRBJ2-1|few
CASSLTDALNEQFF
TGTGCCAGCAGCCTCACGGACGCCTTGAATGAGCAGTTCTTC
>TRBD2|TRBV29-1|TRBJ2-1|NA
CSVHGGLANNEQFF
TGCAGCGTACACGGGGGACTAGCGAACAATGAGCAGTTCTTC
>NA|TRBV12-3/TRBV12-4|TRBJ2-2|many
CASSLGGVTGELFF
TGTGCCAGCAGTTTAGGAGGAGTCACCGGGGAGCTGTTTTTT